This TCR beta chain was recovered during a study of cytomegalovirus exposure and HLA in healthy donors (dated by TCRdb to about 2017). Describing the broader study: According to an earlier analysis of several hundred of the donors, about 179 million T cells yielded 117 million unique TCR beta sequences and 276 Gb of sequence data. An early release that covered about 600 HLA-typed donors contained approximately 300 gigabases of sequencing data and some 87 million unique TCR sequences. Of the roughly 400 genotyped donors, approximately 83% fell in the genetic ancestry cluster associated with self-reported Caucasian donors. The study was designed to test whether signatures of past pathogen exposure could be identified by cataloging public T cell receptors. The T cell repertoires of 670 or so subjects were profiled by immunosequencing and related to cytomegalovirus serostatus. A separate validation cohort of more than 100 different subjects was used in addition to the roughly 720-subject first cohort. To predict cytomegalovirus infection status, the study brought together high-throughput TCR immunosequencing, statistical association of individual TCRs with disease status, and machine learning. A later analysis re-examined previously published TCR beta repertoires from roughly 650 donors and added high-resolution HLA genotyping to investigate patterns of TCR occurrence. Rather than drawing on any new phenotypic data, the later analysis identified candidate immune exposures from TCR beta sequences and the way those sequences occurred across donors. In an earlier analysis of 550 to 700 of the donors, high-throughput TCR beta sequencing was used to judge whether each TCR beta V gene segment behaved as functional or pseudogenic. Alongside the repertoire data, information on donor age, sex, ethnicity and CMV serostatus was compiled. A later genetic analysis used genome-wide SNP genotypes for about three fifths of the roughly 700 donors, treating that subset as a discovery cohort. All discovery cohort repertoires had been generated on a single sequencing platform. HLA typing included class I and class II loci at four-digit resolution. The number of typed donors differed by locus: roughly 629-640 for A, B, C, DRB1 and DQB1; approximately 520 for DQA1; over 600 for DPA1; and roughly 470 for DPB1. Because of strong linkage in the cohort, 5 or 6 DR-DQ haplotypes were treated as single units for association and clustering. On average, 235,054 unique TCR beta nucleotide sequences were sequenced per donor among 398 genotyped donors of the cohort, with about 17% of those sequences being non-productive.

As regards this clone: The antigen this receptor binds is unknown. Other DNA sequences within the sample encode an identical CDR3.

Library preparation employed the immunoSEQ multiplex PCR assay. For the multiplex PCR, a mixture combining 60 forward primers for TCR Vbeta segments and 13 reverse primers for TCR Jbeta segments was used. A multiplex PCR assay on genomic DNA amplified the CDR3 region of rearranged TCR beta genes. The Illumina HiSeq System was used to sequence the amplified TCR beta libraries as 87-base-pair reads. Per the source publication's procedure: A later analysis counted 75 million to 100 million unique TCR beta chains across the 640 or so repertoires, and roughly 10 million of these chains were shared by at least two donors. To remove PCR and sequencing errors, raw reads were error-corrected and collapsed into unique sequences using a nearest-neighbor algorithm that merged closely related sequences. To assign V, D and J gene segments, CDR3 sequences were aligned to IMGT reference sequences. Each retained sequence needed at least a six-nucleotide match to both a V gene segment and a J gene segment. Rearrangements were called productive when the CDR3 lacked stop codons and stayed in frame with V and J; all others were non-productive. CDR3 was defined by IMGT convention, running from the second conserved V-encoded cysteine to the conserved J-encoded phenylalanine. The earlier analysis of around 640 of the donors excluded sequences that lacked an unambiguous match to a single V gene segment. An earlier analysis of 500 to 700 of the donors classified V segments as functional when productive rearrangements were above 56.7% and as segregating when the standard deviation between donors was above 5%. A statistical classification framework was developed to diagnose cytomegalovirus status using the catalog of TCR beta chain sequences. A later analysis assigned V and J genes by comparing TCR nucleotide sequences with IMGT/GENE-DB human TR gene sequences. The TCRdist pipeline was used in a later analysis to assign CDR3 sequences and most-parsimonious VDJ recombination scenarios. A later analysis defined each TCR beta chain by its CDR3 amino acid sequence plus V-gene family, and excluded reads lacking a unique V-gene family. In a later analysis, fewer than 650 highly shared, low-generation-probability nucleotide sequences were removed to address suspected cross-contamination and a sequencing artifact. A later analysis calculated a clonal expansion index for each public chain from normalized within-repertoire ranks of inferred template counts. Generation probabilities in a later analysis came from a VDJ recombination model fitted to out-of-frame rearrangements, and those results were checked against IGoR. A later analysis scored TCR-TCR, TCR-HLA and TCR-CMV co-occurrence with hypergeometric tests, applying a repertoire-size bias correction to TCR pairs. False discovery rates were estimated in a later analysis by permuting HLA or CMV assignments 20 times. In a later analysis, co-occurring TCRs were grouped using DBSCAN, with TCRdist sequence similarity added in when clustering inside HLA-allele-positive subsets. For co-occurrence clustering, repertoires with fewer than 30,000 or more than 120,000 public chains were excluded, along with about five repertoires with anomalous nucleotide sharing. TCRdb's version of the immuneACCESS table is confined to in-frame rearrangements and falls short of the full clone set. An unresolved V gene accounts for under half of the shortfall where checked; the remainder is of unknown origin. V, J and clone size derive from that table, while D and trimming were established from the DNA sequence. This specimen's table enumerates under 50,000 clones. Clones ranked in the top ten supply less than 20% of the sample.

CDR1 is given as SGHTA and CDR2 as FQGNSA, both from the germline V gene. From V the trimming removes 3 bases and from J it removes 2 bases, while the gene matches leave 3 bases of the junction unaccounted for. The CDR3 spans 14 residues, from the cysteine through the phenylalanine. Only the CDR3 region is kept as DNA, spanning 42 bases read in frame from base 1. The cohort was made up of approximately 670 healthy bone marrow donors. Cohort members were all nominally healthy when sampled, although unrecorded immune exposures were likely present. The donor was CMV seronegative and belonged to the group of more than 300 seronegative cohort members. A peripheral blood sample was collected from each donor, and TCR beta sequencing was performed on peripheral blood mononuclear cells. Genomic DNA extraction from the blood cell samples was performed with the Qiagen DNeasy Blood Extraction Kit. Beyond this particular receptor, the publication reports: In vitro tests confirmed that three of the cytomegalovirus-associated TCR beta chains recognize cytomegalovirus antigens. Cytomegalovirus status was reported to be diagnosed by the classifier with high specificity and sensitivity in both the original and validation cohorts. Over 15 rarely observed V segments, including chromosome 9 orphons, were excluded from the earlier analysis of approximately 500 of the donors because counts were too low. The only immune exposure information available for the cohort was CMV serostatus. Because the 87-base-pair reads could not distinguish some IMGT-functional V segments, including TRBV6-2 and TRBV6-3, those segments were excluded. In a later genetic analysis, a missense DCLRE1C variant was associated with V-gene and J-gene trimming of TCR beta chains, and the association was replicated in an independent cohort. The cohort was sequenced for TCR beta chains only, and without alpha or paired-chain data the features that could be detected were limited. The study gave a list of 150 to 200 TCR beta chains associated with cytomegalovirus. A later analysis associated about 18,000 TCR beta sequences with specific HLA alleles at a false discovery rate of 0.05. A further reported finding was that TCR beta sequences accurately predicted the HLA-A and HLA-B alleles for most subjects in the first cohort. The authors suggested that the approach could potentially be generalized to other disease states and immunological phenotypes. In a later analysis, several top co-occurrence clusters were reported to appear linked to parvovirus B19, influenza, CMV and Epstein-Barr virus. A later analysis found that TCR association rates varied across HLA loci, with DRB1 alleles showing the most associated TCRs and HLA-C alleles the fewest. A later genetic analysis reported fewer N-insertions in productive TCRs among donors in an Asian-associated ancestry cluster than the roughly 690-donor mean. Broadly in line with IMGT annotations, most TCR beta V segments showed up in productive rearrangements about 87% or about 30% of the time in an earlier analysis of around 600 of the donors. According to a later analysis, most CMV-associated TCR beta chains appeared to be HLA-restricted, and the HLA associations seemed to be driven largely by CMV exposure. Presence/absence analyses assumed roughly uniform sequencing depth across donors, an assumption that may not hold. Because HLA typing was unavailable for some donors at each locus, only the typed subset was used in association tests. A group of highly shared sequence variants was considered likely to be a technical artifact of the sequencing pipeline. When HLA alleles, especially DR and DQ, strongly co-occurred, attributing TCR associations to individual alleles was difficult. Across donors, most TCR sequences were observed very rarely, whereas some public TCRs were present in many individuals. Linkage disequilibrium might explain the correlated functional status among segregating V segments, but an unknown experimental factor could not be ruled out. In a later analysis, HLA-associated TCR beta chains showed more clonal expansion and lower generation probabilities than non-associated chains that were equally common.

The source material was PBMCs. The chain employs TRBV7-2 and TRBJ2-7; TRBD2 lines up with 8 middle nucleotides. This TCR was sampled from a male donor in good health and CMV-seronegative. The nucleotide sequence is TGTGCCAGCAGCTTCCTCGGGGGGGCCTACGAGCAGTACTTC. This yields the protein CASSFLGGAYEQYF.